This TCR beta chain was sequenced in a study of control samples from healthy donors and cancer patients. Trimming pared 5 bases from V and 6 bases from J, leaving 20 bases between. The CDR3 is made up of 15 amino acids. Germline V CDR1 and CDR2: MNHEY, SVGEGT. This table comes from immunoSEQ multiplex PCR, and its TCRdb copy is limited to in-frame clones, with some not included. The sample lists under 65,000 clones, roughly 90% occurring once. The V call is TRBV6-2 or TRBV6-3, the J call TRBJ2-7; D call uncertain. The sequencing input was PBMCs. The TCR comes from a man in his thirties or forties with colorectal cancer. As DNA, the CDR3 is TGTGCCAGCAGTCAAGAGGTTGCAGCGATTGGCGAGCAGTACTTC. Residues: CASSQEVAAIGEQYF.